Listed below are T cell receptor beta chains from one sample, sequenced in a study of blood T cell repertoires in COVID-19. Sequencing was performed with immunoSEQ multiplex PCR; in TCRdb, only in-frame clones are kept and a portion is missing. The profile shows around 58,000 clones, 85% of them singletons. Sequences were obtained from peripheral blood. These receptor sequences come from a human donor in a cohort sampled during active COVID-19. Each CDR3 is given without its conserved first and last residue. The D gene is left open where the match is weak. Clone size is not always given. Where it is, it says once, few, many or a class for expanded clones.

j_call | v_call | clone_size | d_call | cdr3_aa
TRBJ2-7 | TRBV24-1 | . | . | ATSDLRSYEQY
TRBJ1-6 | TRBV5-1 | . | TRBD1 | ASSVEGQGNSPLH
TRBJ2-5 | TRBV5-8 | . | TRBD1 | ASRRQGGQETQY
TRBJ1-6 | TRBV11-2 | . | . | ASRPGGFRTPLH
TRBJ1-2 | TRBV4-2 | few | TRBD1 | ASSQVGTGDGYT
TRBJ2-3 | TRBV30 | few | . | AWGMLDTQY
TRBJ1-1 | TRBV12-3/TRBV12-4 | . | . | ASSFWAAEAF
TRBJ2-1 | TRBV18 | . | . | ASSNTRGVVYNEQF
TRBJ1-2 | TRBV11-3 | . | . | ASSLTGLYGYT
TRBJ2-3 | TRBV5-6 | . | . | ASSLVSDRTYTQY
TRBJ1-4 | TRBV3-1/TRBV3-2 | . | TRBD1 | ASSPNRQGTFEKLF
TRBJ1-3 | TRBV9 | . | TRBD1 | ASSEQGAGNTIY
TRBJ1-5 | TRBV3-1/TRBV3-2 | few | . | ASSQDRAQPQH
TRBJ1-3 | TRBV6-5 | . | . | ASSYAPEGGNTIY
TRBJ1-2 | TRBV5-8 | . | . | ASSQTEFTGYT
TRBJ2-5 | TRBV6-2/TRBV6-3 | few | . | ASSYVRARETQY
TRBJ2-2 | TRBV18 | . | TRBD1 | ASSLGQGRTGELF
TRBJ2-3 | TRBV7-2 | . | TRBD2 | ASGVGGGAADTQY
TRBJ2-1 | TRBV5-5 | . | . | ASSDPGLGDEQF
TRBJ2-5 | TRBV7-2 | . | . | ASSVQGGTGGTQY
TRBJ1-2 | TRBV27 | . | . | ASSLSPTFTNYGYT
TRBJ2-4 | TRBV30 | . | TRBD2 | AWSRSGVLAGRRDIQY